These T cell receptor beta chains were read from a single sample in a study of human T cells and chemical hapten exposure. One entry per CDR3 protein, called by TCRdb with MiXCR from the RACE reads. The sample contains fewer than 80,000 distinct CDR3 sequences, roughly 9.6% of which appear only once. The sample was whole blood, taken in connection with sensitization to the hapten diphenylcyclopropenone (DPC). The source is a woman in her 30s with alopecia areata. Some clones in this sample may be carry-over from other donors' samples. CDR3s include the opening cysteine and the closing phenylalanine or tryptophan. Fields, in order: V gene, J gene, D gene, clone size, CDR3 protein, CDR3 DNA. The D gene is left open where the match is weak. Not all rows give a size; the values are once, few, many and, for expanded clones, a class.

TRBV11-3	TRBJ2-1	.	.	CASSPPGVSSYNEQFF	TGTGCCAGCAGCCCGCCGGGGGTATCCTCCTACAATGAGCAGTTCTTC
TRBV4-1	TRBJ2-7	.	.	CASSYNAGAEQYF	TGCGCCAGCAGCTATAATGCGGGGGCCGAGCAGTACTTC
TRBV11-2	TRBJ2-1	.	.	CASSLDTGPGFNEQFF	TGTGCCAGCAGCTTAGATACGGGGCCCGGCTTCAATGAGCAGTTCTTC
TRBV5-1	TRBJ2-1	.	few	CASSPPNNDEQFF	TGCGCCAGCAGCCCACCCAACAATGATGAGCAGTTCTTC
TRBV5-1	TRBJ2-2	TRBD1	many	CASRDDRADTGELFF	TGCGCCAGCAGGGATGACAGGGCGGACACCGGGGAGCTGTTTTTT
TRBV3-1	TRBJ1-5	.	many	CASSQGVTGFQPQHF	TGTGCCAGCAGCCAAGGGGTCACAGGCTTCCAGCCCCAGCATTTT
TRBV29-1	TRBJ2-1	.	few	CSVGENEQFF	TGCAGCGTTGGCGAGAATGAGCAGTTCTTC
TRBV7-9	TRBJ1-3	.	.	CASSLVGNTTYF	TGTGCCAGCAGCTTAGTTGGAAACACCACATATTTT
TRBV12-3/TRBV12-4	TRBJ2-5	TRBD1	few	CASSFSDRDETQYF	TGTGCCAGCAGTTTCTCGGACAGGGACGAGACCCAGTACTTC
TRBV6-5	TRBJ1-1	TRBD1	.	CASSTRTGVNTEAFF	TGTGCCAGCAGCACCAGGACAGGGGTGAACACTGAAGCTTTCTTT
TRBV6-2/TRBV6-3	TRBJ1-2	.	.	CASSVEGLGYTF	TGTGCCAGCTCGGTGGAGGGACTCGGCTACACCTTC
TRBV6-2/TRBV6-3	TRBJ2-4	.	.	CASTKGRLLAKNVQYF	TGTGCCAGCACCAAGGGACGGTTACTAGCCAAAAACGTTCAGTACTTC
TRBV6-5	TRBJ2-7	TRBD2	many	CASSYLVSGGSIKYYEQYF	TGTGCCAGCAGTTATTTGGTTTCGGGCGGGAGTATAAAATACTACGAGCAGTACTTC
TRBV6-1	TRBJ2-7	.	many	CASLNPPYEQYF	TGTGCCAGCCTTAACCCCCCCTACGAGCAGTACTTC
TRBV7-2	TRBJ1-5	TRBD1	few	CASSFALAVGQGATQPQHF	TGTGCCAGCAGCTTTGCGTTAGCGGTCGGGCAGGGGGCGACTCAGCCCCAGCATTTT
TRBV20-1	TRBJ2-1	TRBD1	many	CSARGQGANEQFF	TGCAGTGCTCGAGGACAGGGGGCTAATGAGCAGTTCTTC
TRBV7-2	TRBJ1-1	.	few	CASTPAVNTEAFF	TGTGCCAGCACCCCGGCTGTTAACACTGAAGCTTTCTTT
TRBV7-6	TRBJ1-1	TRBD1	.	CASSPRTGGGTEAFF	TGTGCCAGCAGCCCCCGGACAGGGGGAGGCACTGAAGCTTTCTTT
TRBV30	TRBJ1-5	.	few	CAWSANNQPQHF	TGTGCCTGGAGTGCCAATAATCAGCCCCAGCATTTT
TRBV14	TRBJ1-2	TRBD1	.	CASSQIHRGGYTF	TGTGCCAGCAGCCAAATACACAGGGGAGGCTACACCTTC
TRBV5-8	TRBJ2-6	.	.	CASSPLNSGANVLTF	TGTGCCAGCAGCCCGCTGAACTCTGGGGCCAACGTCCTGACTTTC
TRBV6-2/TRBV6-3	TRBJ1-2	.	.	CASTDGYGYTF	TGTGCCAGCACAGACGGCTATGGCTACACCTTC
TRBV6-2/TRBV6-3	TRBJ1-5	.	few	CASSYPTGGKQPQHF	TGTGCCAGCAGTTACCCGACTGGGGGAAAGCAGCCCCAGCATTTT
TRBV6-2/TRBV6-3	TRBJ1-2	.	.	CASSLAAQRNIYGYTF	TGTGCCAGCAGTTTGGCCGCGCAGCGCAATATTTATGGCTACACCTTC
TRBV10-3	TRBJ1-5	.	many	CAISGDRLNQPQHF	TGTGCCATCAGTGGAGACAGACTCAATCAGCCCCAGCATTTT
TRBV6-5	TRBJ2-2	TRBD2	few	CASSYVLAGAGELFF	TGTGCCAGCAGTTACGTATTAGCGGGAGCCGGGGAGCTGTTTTTT
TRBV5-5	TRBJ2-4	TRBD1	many	CASSRDRLNIQYF	TGTGCCAGCAGCCGGGACAGATTAAACATTCAGTACTTC
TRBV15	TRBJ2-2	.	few	CATSRDGGNTGELFF	TGTGCCACCAGCAGAGACGGGGGAAACACCGGGGAGCTGTTTTTT
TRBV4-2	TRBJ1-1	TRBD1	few	CASSQEEMGTGGFGAFF	TGTGCCAGCAGCCAAGAAGAGATGGGGACAGGGGGGTTTGGAGCTTTCTTT
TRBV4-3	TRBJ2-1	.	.	CASSRGAGGEQFF	TGCGCCAGCTCCCGGGGGGCCGGGGGAGAGCAGTTCTTC
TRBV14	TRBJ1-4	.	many	CASSQRPQEKLFF	TGTGCCAGCAGCCAACGCCCCCAGGAAAAACTGTTTTTT
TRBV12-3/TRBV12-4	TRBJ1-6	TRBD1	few	CASSSHTGALPPLHF	TGTGCCAGCAGTTCACACACAGGGGCATTGCCACCCCTCCACTTT
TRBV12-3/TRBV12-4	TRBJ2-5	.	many	CTGRDEKETQYF	TGTACCGGGCGGGACGAGAAAGAGACCCAGTACTTC
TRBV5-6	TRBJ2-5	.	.	CASSLSLWGSETQYF	TGTGCCAGCAGCTTGTCGTTGTGGGGGAGTGAGACCCAGTACTTC
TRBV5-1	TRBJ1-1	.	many	CASSLGRRNAEAFF	TGCGCCAGCAGCTTGGGACGCCGGAACGCTGAAGCTTTCTTT
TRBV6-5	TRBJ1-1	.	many	CASSAWVRSNTEAFF	TGTGCCAGCAGTGCTTGGGTTCGCTCGAACACTGAAGCTTTCTTT
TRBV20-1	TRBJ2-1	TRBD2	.	CSARDTSVAQQFF	TGCAGTGCTAGAGATACTAGCGTCGCTCAGCAGTTCTTC
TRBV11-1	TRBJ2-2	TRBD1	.	CASSLITGQGTTGELFF	TGTGCCAGCAGCTTAATAACCGGACAGGGGACCACCGGGGAGCTGTTTTTT
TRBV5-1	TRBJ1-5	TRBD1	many	CASSFGTDQPQHF	TGCGCCAGCAGCTTCGGGACAGATCAGCCCCAGCATTTT
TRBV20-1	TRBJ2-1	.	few	CSATLARSSYNEQFF	TGCAGTGCCACACTAGCAAGAAGCTCCTACAATGAGCAGTTCTTC
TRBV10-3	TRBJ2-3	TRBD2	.	CVIRGTSGGPPTHEDTQYF	TGTGTCATCAGAGGGACTAGCGGGGGGCCCCCAACACATGAAGATACGCAGTATTTT
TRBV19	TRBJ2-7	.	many	CASSIPVFSYEQYF	TGTGCCAGTAGTATCCCTGTCTTCTCCTACGAGCAGTACTTC
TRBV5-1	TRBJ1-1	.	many	CASSLTGIPEAFF	TGCGCCAGCAGCTTGACAGGGATACCTGAAGCTTTCTTT
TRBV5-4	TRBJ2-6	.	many	CASSLPSSGANVLTF	TGTGCCAGCAGCTTGCCGTCCTCTGGGGCCAACGTCCTGACTTTC
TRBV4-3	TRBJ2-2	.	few	CASSQEGIAPGELFF	TGCGCCAGCAGCCAAGAAGGAATAGCGCCCGGGGAGCTGTTTTTT
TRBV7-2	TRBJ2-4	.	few	CASSLTEGKNIQYF	TGTGCCAGCAGCTTAACCGAAGGCAAAAACATTCAGTACTTC
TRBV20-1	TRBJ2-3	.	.	CSPPPWTDTQYF	TGCAGTCCGCCCCCCTGGACAGATACGCAGTATTTT
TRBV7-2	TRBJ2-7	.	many	CASSLGPSYEQYF	TGTGCCAGCAGCTTAGGCCCCTCCTACGAGCAGTACTTC
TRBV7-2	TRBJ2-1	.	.	CASSLVVGAVYNEQFF	TGTGCCAGCAGCTTAGTTGTGGGAGCGGTCTACAATGAGCAGTTCTTC
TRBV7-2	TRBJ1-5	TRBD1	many	CASSLEGQPYSNQPQHF	TGTGCCAGCAGCTTAGAGGGACAGCCATATAGCAATCAGCCCCAGCATTTT
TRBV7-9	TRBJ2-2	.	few	CASSLPNRGLAGELFF	TGTGCCAGCAGCTTACCTAATAGAGGGTTGGCCGGGGAGCTGTTTTTT